This TCR beta chain is from a study of early T cells in non-severe SARS-CoV-2 infection. TCRdb redid the calling of the 5' RACE reads with MiXCR, one entry per CDR3 protein. Here the sample spans 100,000 to 120,000 distinct CDR3 sequences, 10% to 15% being singletons. As to this clonotype: Its antigen is currently unknown.

The germline gives CDR1 DFQATT, CDR2 SNEGSKA (reference sequence). V shed 0 bases, J shed 3 bases, and the junction held 12 bases outside the gene matches. The CDR3 sequence is 18 residues long. General study results and limits: Matches to VDJdb favored anti-spike CD8 responses and missed private and CD4 specificities.

J is TRBJ2-7 and V is TRBV20-1; TRBD2 matches 12 bases. This TCR was sampled from an adult who was a healthcare worker with PCR-confirmed SARS-CoV-2 infection or an uninfected control (not recorded which). The specimen was whole blood, collected at baseline. CDR3 region: CSARDIRETSGRRYEQYF. The CDR3 DNA reads as TGCAGTGCTAGAGATATCCGGGAGACTAGCGGGAGACGCTACGAGCAGTACTTC.